This T cell receptor beta chain was observed in a study of T cell responses to AZD1222 COVID-19 vaccine. This CDR3 contains 14 residues. With 5 bases clipped from V and 2 bases from J, the junction kept 4 bases outside the gene matches. Germline values: CDR1 SGHTA, CDR2 FQGNSA. Pooled together were second doses at about 4 or about 12 weeks. Clones were sequenced by immunoSEQ multiplex PCR, and TCRdb holds only the in-frame ones, with some missing. The sample gives fewer than 200,000 clones, around 89% of which show up once; 26% is in the top ten. This chain joins TRBV7-2 and TRBJ2-7; 9 bases are a match to TRBD1. The specimen was peripheral blood, collected 28 days after the second AZD1222 dose. The receptor was derived from an adult who received the AZD1222 COVID-19 vaccine. The DNA of the CDR3 is TGTGCCAGCAGCCCCCGACAGGGGGCCTACGAGCAGTACTTC. This translates into CASSPRQGAYEQYF.